A selection of T cell receptor beta chains follows, all from one sample in a study of T-cell memory formation after mild COVID-19. In TCRdb, the 5' RACE reads were re-called with MiXCR into one record per CDR3 protein. The sample gives hundreds of thousands of distinct CDR3 sequences, less than 20% of which show up once; about 22% is in the top ten. The material sequenced was PBMCs or a T cell subset sorted from them (not recorded which). These receptors were collected from a man between 18 and 29 years old who had mild COVID-19 (a few samples of this study predate the infection). Cell type and time point are not known. The CDR3 runs from the conserved cysteine through the conserved F or W. D genes are given only for firm matches. Size is stated for part of the rows, as once, few or many counts, or as a class when the clone is expanded.

d_call clone_size j_call v_call cdr3_nt cdr3_aa
- few TRBJ2-1 TRBV5-6 TGTGCCAGCACCTTGGGGCAGAGCTACAATGAGCAGTTCTTC CASTLGQSYNEQFF
TRBD2 - TRBJ2-1 TRBV20-1 TGCAGTGCTGATGATCCGGGACTAGCAGACAATGAGCAGTTCTTC CSADDPGLADNEQFF
TRBD1 many TRBJ2-3 TRBV5-1 TGCGCCAGCAGAGCCTTGCCCGGACAGGGAAGGACAGATACGCAGTATTTT CASRALPGQGRTDTQYF
- - TRBJ2-5 TRBV18 TGTGCCAGCTCACCTTTTGCGCAAGAGACCCAGTACTTC CASSPFAQETQYF
- - TRBJ2-3 TRBV19 TGTGCCAGTAGTATAAGACAGGATGTAGGGGGGTCGTACGGGCAGTATTTT CASSIRQDVGGSYGQYF
- few TRBJ2-2 TRBV28 TGTGCCAGCAGGCCCGTCTGGGAGAACACCGGGGAGCTGTTTTTT CASRPVWENTGELFF
- few TRBJ2-3 TRBV20-1 TGCAGGGGGGTGGCGGGGGCTACAGATACGCAGTATTTT CRGVAGATDTQYF
TRBD1 few TRBJ2-6 TRBV10-2 TGCGCCAGCAGACCGGGACAGGGGAGGTCTGGGGCCAACGTCCTGACTTTC CASRPGQGRSGANVLTF
- - TRBJ1-6 TRBV20-1 TGCAGTGCTAAAACCGGGACCGAGGGTTCACCCCTCCACTTT CSAKTGTEGSPLHF
TRBD2 - TRBJ2-5 TRBV4-2 TGTGCCAGCAGCCATGGCGCCAGCGGGGAAGAGACCCAGTACTTC CASSHGASGEETQYF
- - TRBJ2-7 TRBV20-1 TGCAGTGCCAGACCGGGACATTCCTCCTACGAGCAGTACTTC CSARPGHSSYEQYF
- - TRBJ1-1 TRBV6-2/TRBV6-3 TGTGCCAGCAGTTACGGACCAGGCGCTTTCTTT CASSYGPGAFF
TRBD1 - TRBJ2-7 TRBV4-1 TGCGCCAGCAGCCAAGATCCCGACAGGGTGGACTACGAGCAGTACTTC CASSQDPDRVDYEQYF
- few TRBJ2-3 TRBV7-6 TGTGCCAGCAGTCGCGTCCCAGGAGATACGCAGTATTTT CASSRVPGDTQYF
- - TRBJ2-1 TRBV18 TGTGCCAGCTCCCCCAGTAGCTCCTACAATGAGCAGTTCTTC CASSPSSSYNEQFF
- - TRBJ2-3 TRBV9 TGTGCCAGCAGCGTTGGGGGAAACACAGATACGCAGTATTTT CASSVGGNTDTQYF
- - TRBJ1-2 TRBV7-9 TGTGCCAGCAGCTCAACGGACAGTACGAACTATGGCTACACCTTC CASSSTDSTNYGYTF
TRBD1 few TRBJ1-2 TRBV6-4 TGTGCCAGCAGTGATGTTTTTAGACAGGGGAGTCAGTGGAGCTATGGCTACACCTTC CASSDVFRQGSQWSYGYTF
- - TRBJ2-1 TRBV4-3 TGCGCCAGCAGCCAAGGGGTTACAGGGCTCAGTAATGAGCAGTTCTTC CASSQGVTGLSNEQFF
- many TRBJ2-2 TRBV5-1 TGCGCCAGCACCCGACAGACAGCCACCGACACCGGGGAGCTGTTTTTT CASTRQTATDTGELFF
- - TRBJ2-7 TRBV20-1 TGCAGTGCTAGTCCCCGCCTGGACGAGCAGTACTTC CSASPRLDEQYF
- - TRBJ1-4 TRBV4-3 TGCGCCAGCAGCCAAGATTTTCGGACAGAGTCCTCTGAAAAACTGTTTTTT CASSQDFRTESSEKLFF
- few TRBJ1-2 TRBV20-1 TGCAGTGCCCTAGTGGGGGGTGGCTATGGCTACACCTTC CSALVGGGYGYTF
TRBD1 few TRBJ2-2 TRBV12-3/TRBV12-4 TGTGCCAGCGCGGGACAGGGGACCGGGGAGCTGTTTTTT CASAGQGTGELFF
- - TRBJ1-1 TRBV19 TGTGCCAGTAGTACGCAGACGAACACTGAAGCTTTCTTT CASSTQTNTEAFF
- - TRBJ2-5 TRBV4-1 TGCGCCAGCAGCCCACAGGGTGCCTGGGACGGAGTTGGGACCCAGTACTTC CASSPQGAWDGVGTQYF
- many TRBJ2-6 TRBV7-2 TGTGCCAGCAGCTTAGCGTATTTGAGGTCTGGGGCCAACGTCCTGACTTTC CASSLAYLRSGANVLTF
- - TRBJ2-3 TRBV5-1 TGCGCCAGCAGTGTAGGGGCTCTGGATACGCAGTATTTT CASSVGALDTQYF
- - TRBJ1-1 TRBV7-3 TGTGCCAGCAGCTCAGGCAGTACGGGAACTGAAGCTTTCTTT CASSSGSTGTEAFF
- - TRBJ1-2 TRBV7-9 TGTGCCAGCAGCTTAGGTCAGGGGACCTATGGCTACACCTTC CASSLGQGTYGYTF
- - TRBJ1-1 TRBV6-5 TGTGCCAGCAGTTTTCGCATGAACACTGAAGCTTTCTTT CASSFRMNTEAFF
- - TRBJ2-4 TRBV20-1 TGCAGTGCTTCCGCTTTAGCCAAAAACATTCAGTACTTC CSASALAKNIQYF
TRBD1 few TRBJ2-1 TRBV9 TGTGCCAGCAGCGTAGATCGACAGGGTGGGTACAATGAGCAGTTCTTC CASSVDRQGGYNEQFF
TRBD1 few TRBJ2-3 TRBV7-9 TGTGCCAGCAGCTCGGACAGGGGGCCAGATACGCAGTATTTT CASSSDRGPDTQYF
- - TRBJ2-7 TRBV5-5 TGTGCCAGCAGCTTGGAGTATTCAATCTCCTACGAGCAGTACTTC CASSLEYSISYEQYF
TRBD1 few TRBJ1-4 TRBV4-3 TGCGCCAGCAGCCAAGGTGTGGGACAGGGAAGCGAAAAACTGTTTTTT CASSQGVGQGSEKLFF
- - TRBJ2-7 TRBV4-3 TGCGCCAGCAGCCAAGATCGAGGCCACCTGAACGCATACGAGCAGTACTTC CASSQDRGHLNAYEQYF
- once TRBJ2-1 TRBV2 TGTGCCAGCAGTGAAGGGCTAGACAATGAGCAGTTCTTC CASSEGLDNEQFF
- few TRBJ2-2 TRBV6-1 TGTGCCAGCAGGCTCGTCTTCAACACCGGGGAGCTGTTTTTT CASRLVFNTGELFF
TRBD1 few TRBJ2-7 TRBV5-1 TGCGCCAGCAGCGACCAGACAGGGGCCTACGAGCAGTACTTC CASSDQTGAYEQYF
TRBD2 few TRBJ2-1 TRBV12-3/TRBV12-4 TGTGCCAGCACCCGGACTAGCGGGGGGAATGAGCAGTTCTTC CASTRTSGGNEQFF
- few TRBJ1-6 TRBV19 TGTGCCAGTAGTATGGCGGCGAGCTCCTATAATTCACCCCTCCACTTT CASSMAASSYNSPLHF
- - TRBJ2-5 TRBV13 TGTGCCAGCAGCCCCCGGGCCTTCGTTGGAGAGACCCAGTACTTC CASSPRAFVGETQYF
TRBD2 - TRBJ2-3 TRBV2 TGTGCCAGCAGTGTCACTAGCGGGCCAGATACGCAGTATTTT CASSVTSGPDTQYF
- few TRBJ2-3 TRBV2 TGTGCCAGCAGTGAAGGAGCGTATACGCAGTATTTT CASSEGAYTQYF